The 24 T cell receptor beta chains below were found in one sample sequenced in a study of blood T cell repertoires in COVID-19. The protocol was immunoSEQ multiplex PCR, while the TCRdb copy is restricted to in-frame clones and leaves out a portion. The sample lists a few hundred thousand clones; roughly 90% were seen once. Material: PBMCs or T cells enriched from blood (not recorded which). These receptors were taken from a woman aged 25 to 39 who had recovered from COVID-19.

The V gene is TRBV19, the J gene TRBJ2-3; TRBD2 is a possible D gene (6 bases). Germline-derived CDR1 and CDR2 are LNHDA and SQIVND (reference sequence). The V and J ends lost 8 bases and 2 bases respectively, with 17 bases between them. The CDR3 covers 15 residues. The CDR3 is CASRDSDSHTDTQYF. The CDR3, as DNA: TGTGCCAGTCGGGACTCGGACTCTCACACAGATACGCAGTATTTT.

The chain joins TRBV20-1 to TRBJ2-7; D may be TRBD2 (6 bases). This CDR3 comprises 15 residues. CDR1 DFQATT and CDR2 SNEGSKA come from the germline V gene (reference sequence). Trimming cost V 3 bases and J 0 bases, with 15 bases left between them. CDR3 sequence reads: CSASRGTETSYEQYF. The DNA for the CDR3 is TGCAGTGCTAGTCGGGGGACGGAAACCTCCTACGAGCAGTACTTC.

The chain links TRBV28 to TRBJ1-1; 7 bases line up with TRBD1. Germline values: CDR1 MDHEN, CDR2 SYDVKM. V gave up 7 bases and J gave up 0 bases; unmatched junction bases: 2. The CDR3 extends over 13 amino acids. The CDR3 region has the DNA TGTGCCAGCATGGGACAGCTGAACACTGAAGCTTTCTTT. Residues: CASMGQLNTEAFF.

The chain carries TRBV2 and TRBJ2-3; possibly TRBD1 for D (6 bases). The CDR3 covers 13 residues. The germline V and J ends were trimmed by 6 bases and 3 bases, with 10 bases remaining between them. The germline gives CDR1 SNHLY, CDR2 FYNNEI. CDR3 sequence (DNA): TGTGCCAGCAGCAGGGGAGAAACAGATACGCAGTATTTT. It specifies CASSRGETDTQYF.

Only a few counts were recorded for this clone. This chain uses TRBV30 with TRBJ1-1; TRBD1 aligns across 7 bases. Germline assignment: CDR1 GTSNPN and CDR2 SVGIG (reference sequence). V gave up 1 base and J gave up 3 bases; unmatched junction bases: 2. The CDR3 contains 13 residues. The CDR3 region is CAWSGQGYTEAFF. In DNA, the CDR3 is TGTGCCTGGAGTGGACAGGGATACACTGAAGCTTTCTTT.

The chain couples TRBV3-1 (or the pseudogene TRBV3-2) to TRBJ2-5; perhaps TRBD1 as D (5 bases). The CDR3 loop spans 15 amino acids. The V end was cut by 1 base, the J end by 1 base, with 10 bases between. Germline CDR1 reads LGHDT; CDR2 reads YNNKEL (reference sequence). This chain's CDR3 is CASSQGQGLQETQYF. CDR3 bases: TGTGCCAGCAGCCAAGGGCAGGGCCTCCAAGAGACCCAGTACTTC.

The gene calls are TRBV7-9 and TRBJ1-6; 9 bases match TRBD1. This CDR3 is built from 15 residues. V was pared by 5 bases and J by 7 bases, with 6 bases of the junction left unmatched. Per the germline V gene, CDR1 is SEHNR and CDR2 is FQNEAQ (reference sequence). This chain's CDR3 is CASSPHGQGNSPLHF. CDR3 DNA: TGTGCCAGCAGCCCGCACGGACAGGGGAATTCACCCCTCCACTTT.

The chain combines TRBV3-1 (or the pseudogene TRBV3-2) with TRBJ2-7, with 7 bases aligning to TRBD2. V was pared by 1 base and J by 5 bases, with 8 bases of the junction left unmatched. The length of the CDR3 is 15 residues. The germline V gene encodes CDR1 LGHDT and CDR2 YNNKEL (reference sequence). CDR3 nucleotide sequence: TGTGCCAGCAGCCAAGCCGGGGAGGGGATGGACGAGCAGTACTTC. This gives the protein CASSQAGEGMDEQYF.

V and J are TRBV4-3 and TRBJ2-2; D not certain. The CDR3 contains 18 residues. The V gene lost 0 bases and the J gene lost 3 bases, with 17 bases spanning the gap. Germline V gives CDR1 LGHNA, CDR2 YSLEER. CDR3 sequence (DNA): TGCGCCAGCAGCCAAGAGGGCAGGCGAAGCCCCTACACCGGGGAGCTGTTTTTT. This sequence encodes CASSQEGRRSPYTGELFF.

As DNA, the CDR3 is TGTGCCAGCAGCCGACAGGACTATGGCTACACCTTC. This gives the protein CASSRQDYGYTF. The chain carries TRBV2 and TRBJ1-2, with a tentative D call TRBD1 (6 bases). The V gene lost 6 bases and the J gene lost 3 bases, with 8 bases spanning the gap. CDR1 SNHLY and CDR2 FYNNEI come from the germline V gene. The length of the CDR3 is 12 residues.

In regard to this clone: Different DNA sequences within this sample yield the same CDR3. This chain uses TRBV5-1 with TRBJ2-1, with 11 bases that match TRBD2. V was pared by 3 bases and J by 4 bases, with 3 bases of the junction left unmatched. The CDR3 has 15 amino acids. Looked up from germline, CDR1 is SGHRS and CDR2 is YFSETQ. CDR3 protein: CASSSGTSGYNEQFF. In nucleotides, the CDR3 is TGCGCCAGCAGCTCCGGGACTAGCGGATACAATGAGCAGTTCTTC.

The genes are TRBV19 and TRBJ1-3; no clear D gene. V was clipped by 6 bases and J by 0 bases, with 12 bases between them. The CDR3 extends over 15 amino acids. Per the germline V gene, CDR1 is LNHDA and CDR2 is SQIVND (reference sequence). The CDR3 loop is CASRTNFLSGNTIYF. CDR3 sequence (DNA): TGTGCCAGTAGGACAAACTTTCTCTCTGGAAACACCATATATTTT.

This rearrangement joins TRBV4-3 to TRBJ1-1; D is unclear. V was pared by 1 base and J by 6 bases, with 9 bases between. The CDR3 sequence is 13 residues long. Germline V gives CDR1 LGHNA, CDR2 YSLEER. Here the CDR3 DNA reads TGCGCCAGCAGCCAAGTTTTGAGGGCTGAAGCTTTCTTT. The encoded protein is CASSQVLRAEAFF.

Only a few counts were recorded for this clone. The chain uses TRBV18 and TRBJ1-1, with 8 nucleotides matching TRBD1. V lost 5 bases and J lost 0; bases outside the gene matches: 11. Germline V gene sequence: CDR1 KGHSH, CDR2 LQKENI. The CDR3 consists of 17 residues. The CDR3 sequence: CASSDTAGTGMNTEAFF. As DNA, the CDR3 is TGTGCCAGCTCAGACACCGCAGGGACAGGAATGAACACTGAAGCTTTCTTT.

J is TRBJ2-1 and V is TRBV10-3, with D possibly being TRBD2 (5 bases). Per the germline V gene, CDR1 is ENHRY and CDR2 is SYGVKD. Trimming shortened V by 3 bases and J by 0 bases, and 6 bases separated the two germline ends. CDR3 length: 14 residues. In DNA, the CDR3 is TGTGCCATCAGTGAAGGGAGCTCCTACAATGAGCAGTTCTTC. Amino acid sequence: CAISEGSSYNEQFF.

This chain connects TRBV19 to TRBJ1-2; unclear D gene. Germline V CDR1 and CDR2: LNHDA, SQIVND (reference sequence). V was cut by 9 bases and J by 4 bases, with 15 bases left in between. This CDR3 has 13 residues. CDR3 nucleotide sequence: TGTGCCAGCACCTCCCTAATTCCCTATGGCTACACCTTC. It encodes CASTSLIPYGYTF.

V gene TRBV10-3 combines with J gene TRBJ1-1; possible D gene TRBD1, 5 bases. The ends were cut back, 4 bases at V and 11 bases at J, with 14 bases in the middle. The CDR3 has 12 amino acids. Germline loops: CDR1 ENHRY, CDR2 SYGVKD. The CDR3 protein is CAISVEGREAFF. The CDR3 DNA follows: TGTGCCATCAGTGTGGAGGGACGTGAGGCTTTCTTT.

The rearrangement uses TRBV11-2 and TRBJ1-4; D is perhaps TRBD1 (5 bases). Per germline, CDR1 SGHAT and CDR2 FQNNGV. The V and J ends lost 1 base and 5 bases respectively, with 11 bases between them. The CDR3 extends over 15 amino acids. CDR3 loop: CASSLVYRMNEKLFF. In DNA, the CDR3 is TGTGCCAGCAGCTTAGTATACAGGATGAATGAAAAACTGTTTTTT.

The chain has TRBV18 and TRBJ2-5; D ambiguous. Trimming left V 2 bases short and J 2 bases short, with 12 bases between. The length of the CDR3 is 15 residues. The germline V gene encodes CDR1 KGHSH and CDR2 LQKENI. CDR3 DNA: TGTGCCAGCTCACCAAATCACCAGGCTCAAGAGACCCAGTACTTC. This sequence encodes CASSPNHQAQETQYF.

The chain carries TRBV7-8 and TRBJ2-2; 7 nucleotides match TRBD2. Germline V lookup: CDR1 SGHVS, CDR2 FQNEAQ. The V gene end was trimmed by 10 bases and the J gene end by 4 bases; junction bases not matched to a gene: 9. The CDR3 totals 14 residues. The CDR3 nucleotides are TGTGCCAACAAAGCGGGCGGGAGCACCGGGGAGCTGTTTTTT. Protein product: CANKAGGSTGELFF.

CDR3 region: CASSLSRGASSYEQYF. The CDR3 nucleotides are TGTGCCAGCAGCTTGTCCCGCGGGGCGAGCTCCTACGAGCAGTACTTC. The chain is built from TRBV5-6 and TRBJ2-7, with D tentatively TRBD2 (6 bases). The CDR3 totals 16 residues. From germline, CDR1 is SGHDT and CDR2 YYEEEE. Trimming removed 1 base at V and 0 bases at J, with 14 bases between. The whole variable domain, remainder taken from reference TRBV5-6 and TRBJ2-7, is DAGVTQSPTHLIKTRGQQVTLRCSPKSGHDTVSWYQQALGQGPQFIFQYYEEEERQRGNFPDRFSGHQFPNYSSELNVNALLLGDSALYLCASSLSRGASSYEQYFGPGTRLTVT.

This clone has just a few counts. V usage is TRBV4-3 and J usage is TRBJ1-3, with D possibly being TRBD1 (6 bases). The CDR3 runs to 17 residues. Looked up from germline, CDR1 is LGHNA and CDR2 is YSLEER. V dropped 1 base and J dropped 3 bases, with 16 bases sitting between them. CDR3 amino acids: CASSQGGGRTVGNTIYF. CDR3 coding DNA: TGCGCCAGCAGCCAAGGCGGGGGCCGGACTGTTGGAAACACCATATATTTT.

The rearrangement links TRBV29-1 to TRBJ1-2; D uncertain. The germline V and J ends were trimmed by 3 bases and 4 bases, with 12 bases remaining between them. The germline V gene has CDR1 SQVTM and CDR2 ANQGSEA. The CDR3 has 13 residues. The CDR3 bases are TGCAGCGTTGACCGCGGGGAGGGCTATGGCTACACCTTC. Translation: CSVDRGEGYGYTF.

The gene calls are TRBV23-1 and TRBJ1-6, with 11 bases lining up with TRBD1. TRBV23-1 is an ORF; its function is uncertain. The CDR3 loop spans 14 amino acids. J was trimmed by 9 bases and V by 8 bases; bases with no gene match: 6. The CDR3 region is CASLTGTGGSPLHF. Here the CDR3 DNA reads TGCGCCAGCTTGACCGGGACAGGGGGTTCACCCCTCCACTTT.